The 21 T cell receptor beta chains in this list originate from one sample, sequenced in a study of cytomegalovirus exposure and HLA in healthy donors. PCR amplification relied on 60 Vbeta primers (plus 13 Jbeta primers). Measured with immunoSEQ multiplex PCR; TCRdb has only the in-frame clones, and not every one. The sample includes some 150,000 clones, around 85% of them seen just once. Sequencing was performed on PBMCs. The origin of the receptors is a man in his forties in good health and CMV-seropositive.

This chain connects TRBV7-2 to TRBJ1-4; TRBD1 matches 9 bases. Germline V gene sequence: CDR1 SGHTA, CDR2 FQGNSA. CDR3 length equals 17 residues. Germline trimming cut 5 bases from V and 8 bases from J; bases unmatched to any gene: 15. This CDR3 reads CASSTHRGRAGNEKLFF. DNA for the CDR3: TGTGCCAGCAGCACTCACAGGGGGCGCGCCGGGAACGAAAAACTGTTTTTT.

This rearrangement joins TRBV5-1 to TRBJ2-3, with D possibly TRBD1 on 6 matching bases. CDR3 size: 13 residues. Germline lookup yields CDR1 SGHRS and CDR2 YFSETQ. Deletions cut 6 bases from V and 6 bases from J, with 14 bases between. CDR3 amino acids: CASIEQQGDTQYF. In DNA, the CDR3 is TGCGCCAGCATCGAACAACAGGGCGATACGCAGTATTTT.

This clone appeared a few times. The V and J genes are TRBV5-1 and TRBJ1-3; D possibly corresponds to TRBD1 (5 bases). The CDR3 totals 14 residues. Germline CDR1 reads SGHRS; CDR2 reads YFSETQ. With 0 bases removed from V and 3 bases from J, the gap between germline ends came to 7 bases. In DNA, the CDR3 is TGCGCCAGCAGCTTGGAGGGGTATGGAAACACCATATATTTT. Protein product: CASSLEGYGNTIYF.

In this sample, this clone turned up a few times. Written as DNA, the CDR3 is TGTGCCAGCAGGTATTGGGGCGAGGAGATTGAAGCTTTCTTT. The encoded protein is CASRYWGEEIEAFF. The chain joins TRBV11-2 to TRBJ1-1, with a possible D match to TRBD1 (5 bases). This CDR3 spans 14 amino acids. CDR1 is SGHAT, CDR2 FQNNGV, per germline. V shed 6 bases and J shed 7 bases, with 18 bases lying between them.

This rearrangement joins TRBV9 to TRBJ1-5, with D tentatively TRBD1 (5 bases). CDR1 is SGDLS, CDR2 YYNGEE, per germline. Trimming pared 7 bases from V and 0 bases from J, leaving 11 bases between. The CDR3 spans 14 residues. CDR3 residues: CASGRGTSNQPQHF. Here the CDR3 DNA reads TGTGCCAGCGGTAGGGGAACTAGCAATCAGCCCCAGCATTTT.

The chain employs TRBV15 and TRBJ2-5; 7 positions agree with TRBD1. V was pared by 4 bases and J by 2 bases, with 10 bases of the junction left unmatched. CDR3 size: 16 residues. CDR1 is LNHNV, CDR2 YYDKDF, per germline (reference sequence). The DNA of the CDR3 is TGTGCCACCAGCACCAGACAGGGACGAGAGCAAGAGACCCAGTACTTC. Its protein is CATSTRQGREQETQYF.

V is TRBV5-1 and J is TRBJ2-7, with 10 bases aligning to TRBD2. V dropped 4 bases and J dropped 4; count of bases not matched to a gene: 11. Looked up from germline, CDR1 is SGHRS and CDR2 is YFSETQ. The CDR3 contains 16 residues. The CDR3 here is CASSLREAGGRYEQYF. CDR3 DNA sequence: TGCGCCAGCAGCCTACGAGAAGCGGGGGGGAGGTACGAGCAGTACTTC.

The chain joins TRBV7-8 to TRBJ2-5; D possibly corresponds to TRBD1 (7 bases). The assigned J gene may be wrong: the sequence end matches TRBJ2-7 better. Germline V gene lookup returns CDR1 SGHVS and CDR2 FQNEAQ. CDR3 length equals 15 residues. CDR3 nucleotides: TGTGCCAGCAGCTTAATGGCAGGGGGGTCCTACGAGCAGTACTTC. This gives the protein CASSLMAGGSYEQYF.

This clone has more than one count but fewer than ten. The chain uses TRBV11-3 and TRBJ1-1; D uncertain. From germline, CDR1 is SGHNT and CDR2 YENEEA. The length of the CDR3 is 13 residues. The ends were cut back, 2 bases at V and 0 bases at J, with 4 bases in the middle. CDR3 DNA: TGTGCCAGCAGCTTACAAATGAACACTGAAGCTTTCTTT. Protein product: CASSLQMNTEAFF.

In its sample, this clone was seen a few times. The genes are TRBV27 and TRBJ2-7; D is perhaps TRBD1 (6 bases). The CDR3 extends over 15 amino acids. V was cut by 0 bases and J by 2 bases, with 11 bases left in between. Germline CDR1 and CDR2: MNHEY and SMNVEV (reference sequence). CDR3 protein: CASSLSTGAAYEQYF. The CDR3 coding sequence is TGTGCCAGCAGTTTATCGACAGGAGCCGCCTACGAGCAGTACTTC.

The rearrangement joins TRBV5-4 to TRBJ2-2; maybe TRBD2 (6 bases). The CDR3 totals 15 residues. Trimming cost V 1 base and J 4 bases, with 11 bases left between them. Germline CDR1 and CDR2: SGHNT and YYREEE (reference sequence). This CDR3 is CASSLISGGTGELFF. DNA for the CDR3: TGTGCCAGCAGCTTGATATCCGGGGGCACCGGGGAGCTGTTTTTT.

This rearrangement joins TRBV30 to TRBJ2-3; TRBD2 aligns across 11 bases. Losses at the gene ends were 2 bases for V and 4 bases for J; bases not matched to a gene: 5. The CDR3 is 15 amino acids. Germline V CDR1 and CDR2: GTSNPN, SVGIG (reference sequence). The CDR3, as DNA: TGTGCCTGGAGTTGGGCGGGACTAGCGGCAGATACGCAGTATTTT. It yields the protein CAWSWAGLAADTQYF.

The chain uses TRBV27 and TRBJ2-7; a weak D match, TRBD2 (5 bases). Germline CDR1 reads MNHEY; CDR2 reads SMNVEV (reference sequence). The CDR3 contains 17 residues. The germline V and J ends were trimmed by 6 bases and 3 bases, with 24 bases remaining between them. The chain's CDR3 is CASSLTGDLLLGYEQYF. DNA of the CDR3: TGTGCCAGCAGCCTGACCGGGGATTTACTTCTTGGCTACGAGCAGTACTTC.

The chain recombines TRBV9 with TRBJ2-1; TRBD1 matches at 7 bases. The germline V gene encodes CDR1 SGDLS and CDR2 YYNGEE. This CDR3 spans 15 amino acids. With 2 bases clipped from V and 4 bases from J, the junction kept 6 bases outside the gene matches. CDR3 DNA: TGTGCCAGCAGCGTCGGCAGGGGGTTTTACAATGAGCAGTTCTTC. This sequence encodes CASSVGRGFYNEQFF. The variable domain in full, with the rest retrieved from reference TRBV9 and TRBJ2-1, is DSGVTQTPKHLITATGQRVTLRCSPRSGDLSVYWYQQSLDQGLQFLIQYYNGEERAKGNILERFSAQQFPDLHSELNLSSLELGDSALYFCASSVGRGFYNEQFFGPGTRLTVL.

The CDR3 DNA sequence: TGCGCCAGCAGCTTGGACGGGACTAGCTCCAAGTTCGTGTACGAGCAGTACTTC. It specifies CASSLDGTSSKFVYEQYF. This chain links TRBV5-1 with TRBJ2-7; TRBD2 matches 9 bases. Per germline, CDR1 SGHRS and CDR2 YFSETQ. This CDR3 is 18 amino acids long. V shed 0 bases and J 4 bases; nucleotides not matched to a gene: 14.

For the CDR3, the DNA is TGCGCCAGCAGCAACCCTAACAGAGATGGGAACACTGAAGCTTTCTTT. This sequence encodes CASSNPNRDGNTEAFF. The chain employs TRBV5-1 and TRBJ1-1; D remains ambiguous. Per germline, CDR1 SGHRS and CDR2 YFSETQ. This CDR3 comprises 16 residues. V lost 4 bases and J lost 1, with 17 bases in between.

The table lists this clone with a count of one. The chain joins TRBV5-6 to TRBJ1-1; maybe TRBD1 (6 bases). Deletions cut 0 bases from V and 6 bases from J, with 12 bases between. This CDR3 has 14 residues. The V gene's germline CDR1 is SGHDT and CDR2 YYEEEE. CDR3: CASSLAGTSAEAFF. The DNA of the CDR3 is TGTGCCAGCAGCTTGGCTGGGACATCGGCTGAAGCTTTCTTT.

The rearrangement joins TRBV11-3 to TRBJ2-7, with unresolved D. The CDR3 contains 14 residues. Trimming took off 3 bases at V and 3 bases at J, with 12 bases between the two ends. Germline V gene sequence: CDR1 SGHNT, CDR2 YENEEA. Written as DNA, the CDR3 is TGTGCCAGCAGCTTTACATTTTCCAGCTACGAGCAGTACTTC. It codes for CASSFTFSSYEQYF.

The rearrangement uses TRBV7-6 and TRBJ2-1; 9 nucleotides agree with TRBD2. The CDR3 has 17 amino acids. Germline V lookup: CDR1 SGHVS, CDR2 FNYEAQ. Unmatched junction bases numbered 11, after V lost 8 bases and J lost 0 bases. CDR3 sequence (DNA): TGTGCCAGCGGGCCTCGACATAGCGGGAGCTCCTACAATGAGCAGTTCTTC. It specifies CASGPRHSGSSYNEQFF.

This clone has only a few counts. This chain joins TRBV6-5 and TRBJ1-4; 7 nucleotides match TRBD1. V trimming: 2 bases; J trimming: 6 bases; junction bases outside the gene matches: 6. From germline, CDR1 is MNHEY and CDR2 SVGAGI. The CDR3 spans 15 residues. CDR3 amino acids: CASSYNSGGDEKLFF. CDR3 sequence (DNA): TGTGCCAGCAGTTACAACTCAGGGGGTGATGAAAAACTGTTTTTT.

The rearrangement joins TRBV5-6 to TRBJ1-4; 10 bases fit TRBD1. This CDR3 contains 15 residues. Per germline, CDR1 SGHDT and CDR2 YYEEEE. Trimming cost V 3 bases and J 7 bases; bases outside gene matches: 6. The CDR3 DNA follows: TGTGCCAGCAGCTCCAGACAGGGGGCGAGTGAAAAACTGTTTTTT. Protein: CASSSRQGASEKLFF.